Each of the 28 T cell receptor beta chains below was sequenced from the same sample in a study of blood T cell repertoires in COVID-19. Measured with immunoSEQ multiplex PCR; TCRdb has only the in-frame clones, and not every one. The table has 88,000 or so clones, around nine tenths seen once. The sequencing sample was made of PBMCs or T cells enriched from blood (not recorded which). These TCRs come from a woman aged 45-59 years with acute COVID-19.

The chain combines TRBV5-1 with TRBJ1-1; 8 bases map to TRBD1. V lost 6 bases, J lost 5 bases, and 6 bases stayed unmatched. This CDR3 is built from 13 residues. Germline V lookup: CDR1 SGHRS, CDR2 YFSETQ. DNA of the CDR3: TGCGCCAGCACCCAGACAGGGGAAACTGAAGCTTTCTTT. This encodes CASTQTGETEAFF.

V gene TRBV5-4 combines with J gene TRBJ2-7, with 11 bases that match TRBD1. There are 15 residues in the CDR3. After removal of 3 bases from V and 3 bases from J, the junction contained 5 bases not matched to a gene. Germline values: CDR1 SGHNT, CDR2 YYREEE (reference sequence). The DNA for the CDR3 is TGTGCCAGCAGCTACCTGGGACAGGGGGGCTACGAGCAGTACTTC. Protein: CASSYLGQGGYEQYF.

This clone was detected only once. The rearrangement uses TRBV27 and TRBJ1-1; D remains ambiguous. Trimming took 4 bases from V and 5 from J, leaving 14 bases between them. The germline V gene has CDR1 MNHEY and CDR2 SMNVEV (reference sequence). The CDR3 covers 14 residues. The CDR3 spells CASSSAPSRTEAFF. The CDR3 DNA sequence: TGTGCCAGCAGTTCGGCACCCTCGAGGACTGAAGCTTTCTTT.

The CDR3 reads CASSPSGRSNEKLFF. Here the CDR3 DNA reads TGTGCCAGCTCACCATCAGGGAGGTCTAATGAAAAACTGTTTTTT. The chain combines TRBV18 with TRBJ1-4; perhaps TRBD1 as D (5 bases). Germline lookup yields CDR1 KGHSH and CDR2 LQKENI. V was pared by 2 bases and J by 3 bases, with 10 bases between. CDR3 length: 15 amino acids.

The chain combines TRBV5-1 with TRBJ1-4; D perhaps matches TRBD1 (5 bases). V lost 1 base and J lost 7, with 11 bases in between. The germline CDR1 and CDR2 sequences are SGHRS and YFSETQ. The CDR3 length is 14 residues. The CDR3 nucleotides read TGCGCCAGCAGCTTGAGGGGAATAAGTGAAAAACTGTTTTTT. This gives the protein CASSLRGISEKLFF.

This clone was detected a few times. The gene calls are TRBV2 and TRBJ1-5, with 7 bases lining up with TRBD1. CDR3 length: 13 residues. With V trimmed by 5 bases and J by 2 bases, 0 bases remained unmatched. Germline assignment: CDR1 SNHLY and CDR2 FYNNEI. The CDR3 DNA sequence: TGTGCCAGCAGTCAGGGGGGCAATCAGCCCCAGCATTTT. This gives the protein CASSQGGNQPQHF.

The genes are TRBV29-1 and TRBJ1-1, with TRBD1 matching 7 bases. V was pared by 5 bases and J by 12 bases, with 9 bases of the junction left unmatched. The CDR3 extends over 11 amino acids. Germline CDR1 reads SQVTM; CDR2 reads ANQGSEA. The DNA of the CDR3 is TGCAGCGTTCCTCGGTCAGGGGGTTCTTTCTTT. It yields the protein CSVPRSGGSFF.

V usage is TRBV30 and J usage is TRBJ1-5; D is uncertain. The CDR3 runs 14 residues. V lost 2 bases and J 7 bases, leaving 15 bases between the germline ends. The V gene's germline CDR1 is GTSNPN and CDR2 SVGIG (reference sequence). The CDR3 sequence: CAWSHGPGGQPQHF. The CDR3 DNA reads as TGTGCCTGGAGTCACGGGCCAGGAGGGCAGCCCCAGCATTTT.

The V call is TRBV30, the J call TRBJ1-5, with 8 positions matching TRBD1. Germline V gives CDR1 GTSNPN, CDR2 SVGIG (reference sequence). The length of the CDR3 is 15 residues. V trimming: 2 bases; J trimming: 9 bases; junction bases outside the gene matches: 12. CDR3 residues: CAWSQTGQGIPPQHF. The CDR3, as DNA: TGTGCCTGGAGTCAAACCGGACAGGGAATCCCGCCCCAGCATTTT.

The chain links TRBV19 to TRBJ1-5; no clear D. Per the germline V gene, CDR1 is LNHDA and CDR2 is SQIVND (reference sequence). The CDR3 totals 13 residues. The V end lost 5 bases, the J end lost 3 bases, and 8 bases lay between the germline ends. CDR3 in DNA: TGTGCCAGTAGTTTTTCTCCCAATCAGCCCCAGCATTTT. Translating gives CASSFSPNQPQHF.

The rearrangement joins TRBV5-1 to TRBJ2-3; no definite D call. The CDR3 is 12 residues long. Per germline, CDR1 SGHRS and CDR2 YFSETQ. Trimming stripped 5 bases from V and 4 bases from J, with 8 bases between. The CDR3 bases are TGCGCCAGCAGGGTGTCGGCAGATACGCAGTATTTT. Encoded protein: CASRVSADTQYF.

The rearrangement joins TRBV6-5 to TRBJ2-3, with D possibly TRBD1 on 5 matching bases. The V gene's germline CDR1 is MNHEY and CDR2 SVGAGI. Deletions cut 0 bases from V and 6 bases from J, with 13 bases between. This CDR3 contains 15 residues. In DNA form, the CDR3 reads TGTGCCAGCAGTTACTCGACCCAGGGATGGGATACGCAGTATTTT. This encodes CASSYSTQGWDTQYF.

The V and J genes are TRBV24-1 and TRBJ2-7, with D perhaps TRBD1 (5 bases). The length of the CDR3 is 14 residues. The germline V and J ends were trimmed by 5 bases and 4 bases, with 14 bases remaining between them. Germline CDR1 is KGHDR and CDR2 is SFDVKD. The CDR3 loop is CATSGGSYPYEQYF. The CDR3 nucleotides are TGTGCCACCAGTGGGGGCAGCTACCCTTACGAGCAGTACTTC.

The rearrangement uses TRBV7-9 and TRBJ2-1, with 12 bases fitting TRBD2. Per germline, CDR1 SEHNR and CDR2 FQNEAQ (reference sequence). V lost 5 bases and J lost 7; bases outside the gene matches: 15. This CDR3 comprises 18 residues. CDR3 coding DNA: TGTGCCAGCAGCCTCCCACCTAGACTAGCGGGAGCCAGGAATGAGCAGTTCTTC. Translation: CASSLPPRLAGARNEQFF.

This clone is a singleton in its sample. The V and J genes are TRBV11-2 and TRBJ2-3, with D perhaps TRBD2 (5 bases). The V end was cut by 3 bases, the J end by 0 bases, with 13 bases between. The CDR3 has 16 residues. Germline-derived CDR1 and CDR2 are SGHAT and FQNNGV. In nucleotides, the CDR3 is TGTGCCAGCAGCTTGATGGACTCAACTAGCACAGATACGCAGTATTTT. The encoded protein is CASSLMDSTSTDTQYF.

The chain carries TRBV7-2 and TRBJ2-1; TRBD2 agrees at 14 bases. Germline-derived CDR1 and CDR2 are SGHTA and FQGNSA. The CDR3 runs 17 residues. V gave up 5 bases and J gave up 9 bases; unmatched junction bases: 12. The CDR3 nucleotides read TGTGCCAGCAGCGCCGGGACTAGCGGGAGTTCTGGGGGTGAGCAGTTCTTC. Its protein is CASSAGTSGSSGGEQFF. Variable domain in full (rest from reference TRBV7-2 and TRBJ2-1): GAGVSQSPSNKVTEKGKDVELRCDPISGHTALYWYRQSLGQGLEFLIYFQGNSAPDKSGLPSDRFSAERTGGSVSTLTIQRTQQEDSAVYLCASSAGTSGSSGGEQFFGPGTRLTVL.

The table lists this clone with a few counts. The genes are TRBV7-2 and TRBJ2-1; 8 bases align to TRBD2. This CDR3 has 16 amino acids. Germline V gene data show CDR1 as SGHTA and CDR2 as FQGNSA. The V and J ends lost 5 bases and 0 bases, in that order; junction bases with no gene match: 6. CDR3 loop: CASSIRGRTSYNEQFF. The DNA of the CDR3 is TGTGCCAGCAGCATCCGCGGGAGGACCTCCTACAATGAGCAGTTCTTC.

The chain has TRBV4-2 and TRBJ2-2; 8 nucleotides match TRBD2. This CDR3 region has 17 residues. V shed 1 base, J shed 0 bases, and the junction held 4 bases outside the gene matches. Germline V CDR1 and CDR2: LGHNA, YNFKEQ. The DNA for the CDR3 is TGTGCCAGCAGCCAAGGTAGCGGGACCACGAACACCGGGGAGCTGTTTTTT. It codes for CASSQGSGTTNTGELFF.

The chain joins TRBV5-1 to TRBJ2-5; TRBD1 matches 12 bases. The CDR3 covers 18 residues. Germline CDR1 and CDR2: SGHRS and YFSETQ. The V and J ends lost 1 base and 5 bases, in that order; junction bases with no gene match: 12. The CDR3 nucleotides read TGCGCCAGCAGCTTGCCTCGCCGGGACAGGGGGCCTCGTGAGACCCAGTACTTC. Protein product: CASSLPRRDRGPRETQYF.

This clone has a handful of counts. The gene calls are TRBV18 and TRBJ1-2; D ambiguous. CDR1 is KGHSH, CDR2 LQKENI, per germline. Trimming pared 3 bases from V and 8 bases from J, leaving 16 bases between. The CDR3 has 14 amino acids. The CDR3 spells CASSPTAPEEGYTF. CDR3 DNA sequence: TGTGCCAGCTCACCTACGGCCCCAGAGGAAGGCTACACCTTC.

V and J are TRBV2 and TRBJ1-2, with 7 bases that match TRBD1. This CDR3 has 14 amino acids. Germline CDR1 is SNHLY and CDR2 is FYNNEI. V lost 7 bases to trimming and J lost 0 bases; unmatched junction nucleotides: 5. CDR3 loop: CASTGQLTNYGYTF. DNA for the CDR3: TGTGCCAGCACGGGACAGCTCACTAACTATGGCTACACCTTC. Complete variable domain (other parts from reference TRBV2 and TRBJ1-2): EPEVTQTPSHQVTQMGQEVILRCVPISNHLYFYWYRQILGQKVEFLVSFYNNEISEKSEIFDDQFSVERPDGSNFTLKIRSTKLEDSAMYFCASTGQLTNYGYTFGSGTRLTVV.

The chain links TRBV27 to TRBJ2-3; tentatively, D is TRBD1 (8 bases). This CDR3 is built from 16 residues. In germline, CDR1 is MNHEY, CDR2 SMNVEV (reference sequence). Trimming took off 5 bases at V and 2 bases at J, with 17 bases between the two ends. DNA of the CDR3: TGTGCCAGCAGTCCATGGACAGGGAGGGTCACAGATACGCAGTATTTT. This sequence encodes CASSPWTGRVTDTQYF.

This sequence joins TRBV5-1 and TRBJ2-7; D is undetermined. This CDR3 has 12 amino acids. Germline V lookup: CDR1 SGHRS, CDR2 YFSETQ. V was clipped by 0 bases and J by 5 bases, with 6 bases between them. This CDR3 is CASSLGSDEQYF. The CDR3 coding sequence is TGCGCCAGCAGCTTGGGCTCGGACGAGCAGTACTTC.

The rearrangement links TRBV27 to TRBJ2-7; TRBD1 is a possible D gene (7 bases). The CDR3 is 15 residues long. CDR1 and CDR2 from the germline V gene are MNHEY and SMNVEV (reference sequence). The V end was cut by 4 bases, the J end by 0 bases, with 13 bases between. CDR3 in DNA: TGTGCCAGCAGTTCGGAGGGGGCTGGCTCCTACGAGCAGTACTTC. Protein sequence: CASSSEGAGSYEQYF.

The chain carries TRBV19 and TRBJ2-7; 7 bases match TRBD2. V trimming: 5 bases; J trimming: 0 bases; junction bases outside the gene matches: 13. The CDR3 runs 17 residues. Germline CDR1 is LNHDA and CDR2 is SQIVND (reference sequence). CDR3 nucleotide sequence: TGTGCCAGTAGTCCCTCCGGGAGCGGGACGCCCTCCTACGAGCAGTACTTC. Amino acids: CASSPSGSGTPSYEQYF.

This clone has just a few counts. This chain connects TRBV24-1 to TRBJ2-7, with 7 nucleotides matching TRBD2. The CDR3 sequence is 13 residues long. J gave up 5 bases and V 5 bases, and 5 bases lay outside the gene matches. In germline, CDR1 is KGHDR, CDR2 SFDVKD. CDR3 nucleotides: TGTGCCACCAGTGTCCCAGGGAGGGACGAGCAGTACTTC. This sequence encodes CATSVPGRDEQYF.

CDR3 DNA sequence: TGTGCCAGTACCAGGGGCAGGGGGCTCTACGAGCAGTACTTC. Translation: CASTRGRGLYEQYF. This chain uses TRBV19 with TRBJ2-7, with 8 bases aligning to TRBD1. CDR3 length: 14 amino acids. Germline CDR1 reads LNHDA; CDR2 reads SQIVND (reference sequence). After removal of 7 bases from V and 3 bases from J, the junction contained 8 bases not matched to a gene.

This clone was found a few times. The chain carries TRBV18 and TRBJ2-7, with a weak D call TRBD2 (5 bases). With 2 bases removed from V and 2 bases from J, the gap between germline ends came to 19 bases. Germline V lookup: CDR1 KGHSH, CDR2 LQKENI. This CDR3 comprises 17 residues. The CDR3 is CASSPGLLSSFTYEQYF. CDR3 sequence (DNA): TGTGCCAGCTCACCAGGACTCCTAAGTTCCTTCACCTACGAGCAGTACTTC.